This paragraph reports one TCR beta chain. These data originate in a study of OX40 agonist ivuxolimab in advanced cancers. Trimming stripped 11 bases from V and 3 bases from J, with 14 bases between. Germline CDR1 and CDR2: ENHRY and SYGVKD. The CDR3 covers 13 residues. TCRdb's table, derived via immunoSEQ multiplex PCR, lists solely in-frame clones and lacks some. The table has 45,000 to 60,000 clones, around nine tenths seen once. The chain uses TRBV10-3 and TRBJ1-5, with D unclear. This specimen was CD4+ or CD8+ T cells sorted from blood, taken in a trial of the OX40 agonist ivuxolimab. The origin of this receptor is an adult with an advanced solid tumor such as melanoma, head and neck, liver or kidney cancer. For the CDR3, the DNA is TGTGCCGTAAACTCGGGTTACAATCAGCCCCAGCATTTT. This translates into CAVNSGYNQPQHF.